These 30 T cell receptor beta chains were sequenced from one sample in a study of CD8 T cells in Susac syndrome. An amount of RNA that ranged from about 0.45 to 1 ug was reverse transcribed with random hexamers. TCRdb called the immunoSEQ multiplex PCR reads again in MiXCR, with one record for every CDR3 protein. The sample consists of some 100,000 distinct CDR3 sequences, roughly 93% of them appearing once. The specimen sequenced was CD4+ T cells from PBMCs. These receptors originate from a human donor with multiple sclerosis.

The chain recombines TRBV24-1 with TRBJ2-6, with D uncertain. The V gene's germline CDR1 is KGHDR and CDR2 SFDVKD. V shed 9 bases and J shed 0 bases, with 5 bases lying between them. The CDR3 runs to 13 residues. Here the CDR3 DNA reads TGTGCCACCTCAAACTCTGGGGCCAACGTCCTGACTTTC. As protein: CATSNSGANVLTF.

The chain has TRBV6-2 or TRBV6-3 and TRBJ2-5, with unresolved D. With 6 bases removed from V and 1 base from J, the gap between germline ends came to 3 bases. The V gene's germline CDR1 is MNHEY and CDR2 SVGEGT. This CDR3 comprises 11 residues. The DNA for the CDR3 is TGTGCCAGCAGACTCCAAGAGACCCAGTACTTC. Translation: CASRLQETQYF.

V is TRBV15 and J is TRBJ2-3; D might be TRBD1 (5 bases). CDR1 and CDR2 from the germline V gene are LNHNV and YYDKDF (reference sequence). This CDR3 comprises 14 residues. V shed 3 bases and J shed 8 bases, with 15 bases lying between them. CDR3: CATSSHTGAGTQYF. CDR3 DNA: TGTGCCACCAGCAGTCACACTGGGGCCGGTACGCAGTATTTT. Using reference TRBV15 and TRBJ2-3 for the parts outside the CDR3, the full variable domain is DAMVIQNPRYQVTQFGKPVTLSCSQTLNHNVMYWYQQKSSQAPKLLFHYYDKDFNNEADTPDNFQSRRPNTSFCFLDIRSPGLGDTAMYLCATSSHTGAGTQYFGPGTRLTVL.

The gene calls are TRBV5-1 and TRBJ2-1, with 8 bases fitting TRBD1. Unmatched junction bases numbered 3, after V lost 0 bases and J lost 4 bases. CDR3 size: 15 residues. Germline CDR1 SGHRS, CDR2 YFSETQ. CDR3 coding DNA: TGCGCCAGCAGCTTGGTTGGACAGGGTTACAATGAGCAGTTCTTC. Its translation is CASSLVGQGYNEQFF.

The V and J genes are TRBV29-1 and TRBJ1-2; D gene ambiguous. The CDR3 contains 12 residues. Trimming shortened V by 2 bases and J by 3 bases, and 7 bases separated the two germline ends. Germline CDR1 is SQVTM and CDR2 is ANQGSEA. CDR3 loop: CSVEPNDYGYTF. Written as DNA, the CDR3 is TGCAGCGTTGAACCCAACGACTATGGCTACACCTTC.

V usage is TRBV5-1 and J usage is TRBJ1-4, with TRBD1 identical over 10 bases. Germline V gene data show CDR1 as SGHRS and CDR2 as YFSETQ. After removal of 1 base from V and 8 bases from J, the junction contained 5 bases not matched to a gene. This CDR3 has 15 amino acids. As DNA, the CDR3 is TGCGCCAGCAGCTTGCGGGGACAGGGGAAAGAAAAACTGTTTTTT. As protein: CASSLRGQGKEKLFF.

J is TRBJ2-5 and V is TRBV20-1; D is possibly TRBD2 (5 bases). Germline V CDR1 and CDR2: DFQATT, SNEGSKA (reference sequence). Trimming cost V 6 bases and J 4 bases, with 15 bases left between them. The length of the CDR3 is 13 residues. CDR3 in amino acids: CSALRPGGETQYF. The CDR3 DNA follows: TGCAGTGCACTTCGACCAGGAGGAGAGACCCAGTACTTC.

The chain joins TRBV6-6 to TRBJ1-1; the D is unclear. Germline loops: CDR1 MNHNY, CDR2 SVGAGI (reference sequence). The V and J ends lost 11 bases and 3 bases respectively, with 13 bases between them. The CDR3 is 12 amino acids. In DNA form, the CDR3 reads TGTGCCTCTCGAGAGGGCGACACTGAAGCTTTCTTT. It is translated as CASREGDTEAFF.

The gene calls are TRBV5-1 and TRBJ2-5, with D unclear. This CDR3 contains 12 residues. Deletions cut 2 bases from V and 3 bases from J, with 5 bases between. Per germline, CDR1 SGHRS and CDR2 YFSETQ. The CDR3 DNA reads TGCGCCAGCAGCTTAGTTAAAGAGACCCAGTACTTC. Encoded protein: CASSLVKETQYF. The variable domain in full, completed from reference TRBV5-1 and TRBJ2-5, reads KAGVTQTPRYLIKTRGQQVTLSCSPISGHRSVSWYQQTPGQGLQFLFEYFSETQRNKGNFPGRFSGRQFSNSRSEMNVSTLELGDSALYLCASSLVKETQYFGPGTRLLVL.

The chain links TRBV15 to TRBJ1-1; D might be TRBD1 (6 bases). Germline V gene sequence: CDR1 LNHNV, CDR2 YYDKDF (reference sequence). The CDR3 is made up of 15 amino acids. With 2 bases removed from V and 8 bases from J, the gap between germline ends came to 18 bases. The CDR3 nucleotides are TGTGCCACCAGCAGATTTACTCAGGGGAGGGGGGAAGCTTTCTTT. It codes for CATSRFTQGRGEAFF.

This clonotype showed up just once. The chain combines TRBV5-1 with TRBJ1-2, with TRBD1 identical over 7 bases. The CDR3 contains 12 residues. The ends lost 4 bases at V and 6 bases at J; junction bases unmatched: 3. Germline V gives CDR1 SGHRS, CDR2 YFSETQ. The CDR3 DNA sequence: TGCGCCAGCAGCCCTCAGGGGGATGGCTACACCTTC. The encoded protein is CASSPQGDGYTF.

This chain links TRBV5-1 with TRBJ1-6; 9 positions agree with TRBD1. The CDR3 length is 15 residues. Germline assignment: CDR1 SGHRS and CDR2 YFSETQ. After removal of 3 bases from V and 9 bases from J, the junction contained 7 bases not matched to a gene. The CDR3 DNA follows: TGCGCCAGCAGCTGGAGGGACAGGGTAATTTCACCCCTCCACTTT. It specifies CASSWRDRVISPLHF.

This rearrangement joins TRBV30 to TRBJ1-1; 7 bases match TRBD1. Germline V lookup: CDR1 GTSNPN, CDR2 SVGIG (reference sequence). J gave up 2 bases and V 3 bases, and 3 bases lay outside the gene matches. The CDR3 is 13 residues long. The CDR3 here is CAWSRGLNTEAFF. As DNA, the CDR3 is TGTGCCTGGAGCAGGGGGTTAAACACTGAAGCTTTCTTT.

This chain connects TRBV4-3 to TRBJ2-1, with 10 bases fitting TRBD2. CDR1 and CDR2 from the germline V gene are LGHNA and YSLEER. The CDR3 covers 15 residues. The trim removed 0 bases at V and 9 bases at J, leaving 5 bases unmatched. The CDR3 region has the DNA TGCGCCAGCAGCCAAGACACTAGCGGGGTTATTGAGCAGTTCTTC. It yields the protein CASSQDTSGVIEQFF.

The genes are TRBV5-4 and TRBJ2-1; 10 bases match TRBD1. Germline CDR1 and CDR2: SGHNT and YYREEE (reference sequence). J lost 7 bases, V lost 5 bases, and 3 bases had no gene match. CDR3 length: 13 amino acids. The CDR3 nucleotides read TGTGCCAGCAGTTCGGGACAGGGGAATGAGCAGTTCTTC. This encodes CASSSGQGNEQFF.

The V call is TRBV7-3, the J call TRBJ2-1; tentatively, D is TRBD1 (6 bases). Germline values: CDR1 SGHTA, CDR2 FQGTGA. This CDR3 region has 14 residues. Between the trimmed V and J ends, which lost 0 bases and 6 bases, there was a span of 9 bases. CDR3 amino acids: CASSLTGQTNEQFF. For the CDR3, the DNA is TGTGCCAGCAGCTTAACGGGACAAACCAATGAGCAGTTCTTC.

The V gene is TRBV30, the J gene TRBJ2-7; tentatively, D is TRBD1 or TRBD2 (5 bases each). CDR1 is GTSNPN and CDR2 is SVGIG in the germline V gene (reference sequence). The CDR3 sequence is 12 residues long. In DNA form, the CDR3 reads TGTGCTGGGGACGGCCGTACCGACGAGCAGTACTTC. Amino acids: CAGDGRTDEQYF.

Only one count was recorded for this clonotype. V gene TRBV10-3 combines with J gene TRBJ2-1; 16 bases fit TRBD2. Germline lookup yields CDR1 ENHRY and CDR2 SYGVKD. This CDR3 is 19 amino acids long. Trimming took 2 bases from V and 1 from J; bases not matched to a gene: 5. CDR3 in amino acids: CAISERGTSGGASYNEQFF. The CDR3 DNA follows: TGTGCCATCAGTGAGAGGGGGACTAGCGGGGGGGCTTCCTACAATGAGCAGTTCTTC.

The gene calls are TRBV10-3 and TRBJ2-1, with 10 bases that match TRBD2. Germline lookup yields CDR1 ENHRY and CDR2 SYGVKD. The CDR3 is made up of 14 amino acids. The junction had 2 bases not matched to a gene; V was cut back by 7 bases and J by 2 bases. CDR3 in DNA: TGTGCCATCAATAGCGGGGGGACCTACAATGAGCAGTTCTTC. Translation: CAINSGGTYNEQFF.

The chain carries TRBV9 and TRBJ1-4, with D tentatively TRBD1 (5 bases). The germline gives CDR1 SGDLS, CDR2 YYNGEE. V lost 0 bases and J lost 5, with 11 bases in between. The CDR3 covers 15 residues. This chain's CDR3 is CASSVAGRPNEKLFF. CDR3 bases: TGTGCCAGCAGCGTAGCGGGACGGCCAAATGAAAAACTGTTTTTT.

The chain uses TRBV7-9 and TRBJ1-4, with 7 nucleotides matching TRBD1. The trim removed 1 base at V and 7 bases at J, leaving 6 bases unmatched. Germline CDR1 SEHNR, CDR2 FQNEAQ (reference sequence). CDR3 length equals 15 residues. The CDR3 sequence is CASSLVQGTSEKLFF. The CDR3 nucleotides are TGTGCCAGCAGCTTAGTACAGGGGACAAGTGAAAAACTGTTTTTT.

V is TRBV14 and J is TRBJ1-1; a possible D gene is TRBD1 (5 bases). Germline lookup yields CDR1 SGHDN and CDR2 FVKESK. The CDR3 has 11 amino acids. With 6 bases removed from V and 10 bases from J, the gap between germline ends came to 12 bases. CDR3 protein: CASRWGVGAFF. For the CDR3, the DNA is TGTGCCAGCAGATGGGGGGTAGGAGCTTTCTTT.

The V and J genes are TRBV12-3 or TRBV12-4 and TRBJ1-1, with D unclear. V was trimmed by 5 bases and J by 4 bases, leaving 11 bases between them. The CDR3 covers 13 residues. CDR3: CASSLKAGTEAFF. The CDR3 DNA reads TGTGCCAGCAGTCTCAAAGCGGGCACTGAAGCTTTCTTT.

The chain has TRBV7-2 and TRBJ2-7; D ambiguous. The CDR3 consists of 12 residues. The V gene lost 4 bases and the J gene lost 3 bases, with 7 bases spanning the gap. CDR1 is SGHTA and CDR2 is FQGNSA in the germline V gene. CDR3 region: CASSSVLYEQYF. The CDR3 DNA follows: TGTGCCAGCAGCTCAGTCCTCTACGAGCAGTACTTC.

The rearrangement uses TRBV7-8 and TRBJ1-1, with TRBD1 matching 11 bases. Germline CDR1 reads SGHVS; CDR2 reads FQNEAQ. Losses at the gene ends were 5 bases for V and 2 bases for J; bases not matched to a gene: 1. This CDR3 has 14 amino acids. CDR3 region: CASSRTGGNTEAFF. The CDR3 DNA sequence: TGTGCCAGCAGCAGGACAGGGGGCAACACTGAAGCTTTCTTT.

V usage is TRBV25-1 and J usage is TRBJ2-2; the match to TRBD1 covers 7 bases. The CDR3 spans 14 residues. Germline CDR1 is MGHDK and CDR2 is SYGVNS. V lost 6 bases and J lost 3; bases outside the gene matches: 4. CDR3 coding DNA: TGTGCCAGCAGCAAGGGACAGTACACCGGGGAGCTGTTTTTT. Protein product: CASSKGQYTGELFF.

The gene calls are TRBV19 and TRBJ1-5; D not certain. The CDR3 spans 12 residues. Germline assignment: CDR1 LNHDA and CDR2 SQIVND (reference sequence). V was shortened by 6 bases and J by 6 bases, with 9 bases between the two germline ends. The CDR3 bases are TGTGCCAGTAGCCCCGCAACTCAGCCCCAGCATTTT. This codes for CASSPATQPQHF.

J is TRBJ2-2 and V is TRBV19, with D maybe TRBD2 (6 bases). This CDR3 has 15 amino acids. CDR1 is LNHDA, CDR2 SQIVND, per germline (reference sequence). V lost 9 bases and J lost 0, with 14 bases in between. This CDR3 is CASRRDVANTGELFF. The DNA for the CDR3 is TGTGCCAGCCGGAGGGACGTCGCGAACACCGGGGAGCTGTTTTTT.

The V call is TRBV4-3, the J call TRBJ1-6; possibly TRBD1 for D (5 bases). Germline V lookup: CDR1 LGHNA, CDR2 YSLEER. V dropped 4 bases and J dropped 10 bases, with 20 bases sitting between them. The CDR3 loop spans 16 amino acids. The CDR3 DNA is TGCGCCAGCAGCCGGCTAGAGGCCGGGGGGAGCTCACCCCTCCACTTT. Translation: CASSRLEAGGSSPLHF.

The chain joins TRBV7-2 to TRBJ2-7; unclear D gene. The germline gives CDR1 SGHTA, CDR2 FQGNSA. V was cut by 5 bases and J by 2 bases, with 10 bases left in between. This CDR3 comprises 13 residues. CDR3 region: CASSPENTYEQYF. The CDR3 region has the DNA TGTGCCAGCAGCCCAGAGAATACCTACGAGCAGTACTTC.